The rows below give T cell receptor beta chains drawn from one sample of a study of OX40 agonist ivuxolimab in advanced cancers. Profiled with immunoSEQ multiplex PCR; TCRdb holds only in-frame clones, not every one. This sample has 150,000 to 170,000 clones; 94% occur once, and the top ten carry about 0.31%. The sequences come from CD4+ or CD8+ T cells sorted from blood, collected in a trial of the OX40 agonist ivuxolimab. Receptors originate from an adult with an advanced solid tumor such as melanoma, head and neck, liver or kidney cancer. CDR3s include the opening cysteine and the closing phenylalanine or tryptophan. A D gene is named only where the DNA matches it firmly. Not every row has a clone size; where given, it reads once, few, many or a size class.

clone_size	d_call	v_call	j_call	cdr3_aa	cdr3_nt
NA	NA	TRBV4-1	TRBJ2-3	CASSQGWGWTDTQYF	TGCGCCAGCAGCCAAGGCTGGGGTTGGACAGATACGCAGTATTTT
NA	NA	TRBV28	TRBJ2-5	CATRREAETQYF	TGTGCCACTCGGCGGGAAGCAGAGACCCAGTACTTC
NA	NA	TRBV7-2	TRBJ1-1	CASSLGRQNTEAFF	TGTGCCAGCAGCTTAGGCAGGCAGAACACTGAAGCTTTCTTT
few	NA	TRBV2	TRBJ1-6	CASSERQGYSPLHF	TGTGCCAGCAGTGAGAGGCAGGGGTATTCACCCCTCCACTTT
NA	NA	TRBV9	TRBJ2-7	CASSEPAGYEQYF	TGTGCCAGCAGCGAGCCAGCGGGCTACGAGCAGTACTTC
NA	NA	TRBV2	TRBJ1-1	CASSETPNTEAFF	TGTGCCAGCAGTGAGACACCGAACACTGAAGCTTTCTTT
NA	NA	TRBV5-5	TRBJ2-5	CASSSGGDVWETQYF	TGTGCCAGCAGCTCTGGAGGGGACGTCTGGGAGACCCAGTACTTC
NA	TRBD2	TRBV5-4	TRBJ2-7	CASSSGGGRAAYEQYF	TGTGCCAGCAGCTCGGGGGGCGGGAGGGCCGCGTACGAGCAGTACTTC
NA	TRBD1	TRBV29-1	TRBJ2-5	CSVYGDRGAPPQYF	TGCAGCGTTTATGGGGACAGAGGTGCACCTCCCCAGTACTTC
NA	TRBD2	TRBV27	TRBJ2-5	CASSFNGRAQETQYF	TGTGCCAGCAGTTTCAACGGGAGGGCGCAAGAGACCCAGTACTTC
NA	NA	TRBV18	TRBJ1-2	CASSPPAGRSGGYTF	TGTGCCAGCTCACCACCGGCAGGGAGATCGGGTGGCTACACCTTC
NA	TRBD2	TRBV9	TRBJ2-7	CASSVDPGGREQYF	TGTGCCAGCAGCGTAGATCCGGGAGGACGCGAGCAGTACTTC
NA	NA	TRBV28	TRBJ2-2	CASSLWAGGSTGELFF	TGTGCCAGCAGTTTATGGGCAGGGGGGAGCACCGGGGAGCTGTTTTTT
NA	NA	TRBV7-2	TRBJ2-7	CASSLVWREEQYF	TGTGCCAGCAGCTTAGTTTGGAGGGAGGAGCAGTACTTC
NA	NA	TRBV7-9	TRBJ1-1	CASRPPRTPITEAFF	TGTGCCAGCAGGCCACCTAGGACACCGATCACTGAAGCTTTCTTT
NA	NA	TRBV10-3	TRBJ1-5	CAISRTADQPQHF	TGTGCCATCAGCCGGACGGCTGATCAGCCCCAGCATTTT
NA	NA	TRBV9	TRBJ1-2	CASSVGPYGYTF	TGTGCCAGCAGCGTAGGGCCTTATGGCTACACCTTC
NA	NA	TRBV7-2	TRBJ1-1	CASSPAAFGGTEAFF	TGTGCCAGCAGCCCAGCAGCCTTCGGGGGGACTGAAGCTTTCTTT
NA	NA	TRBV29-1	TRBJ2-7	CSVEVRGLSSYEQYF	TGCAGCGTTGAAGTCAGGGGCTTATCCTCCTACGAGCAGTACTTC
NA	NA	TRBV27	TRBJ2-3	CASSLWASSVTDTQYF	TGTGCCAGCAGTTTATGGGCCAGCAGTGTCACAGATACGCAGTATTTT
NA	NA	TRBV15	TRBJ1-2	CATSRDLEIYGYTF	TGTGCCACCAGCAGAGATCTAGAGATTTATGGCTACACCTTC
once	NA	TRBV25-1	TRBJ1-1	CASSGGTEAFF	TGTGCCAGCAGTGGGGGGACCGAAGCTTTCTTT
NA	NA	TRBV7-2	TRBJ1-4	CASSFGQYLTNEKLFF	TGTGCCAGCAGCTTCGGACAGTATTTAACTAATGAAAAACTGTTTTTT
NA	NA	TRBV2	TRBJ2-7	CASNRGLLEQYF	TGTGCCAGCAACCGGGGTCTTCTGGAGCAGTACTTC
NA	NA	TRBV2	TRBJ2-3	CASAGSSTDTQYF	TGTGCCAGTGCGGGCAGTAGCACAGATACGCAGTATTTT
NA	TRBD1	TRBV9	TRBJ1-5	CASSATTGAQPQHF	TGTGCCAGCAGCGCCACTACAGGGGCCCAGCCCCAGCATTTT
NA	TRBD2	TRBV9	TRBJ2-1	CASSASGRIPTKSYNEQFF	TGTGCCAGCAGCGCTAGCGGGAGGATCCCTACCAAAAGCTACAATGAGCAGTTCTTC
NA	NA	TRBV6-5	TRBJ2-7	CASSYSKAGPYEQYF	TGTGCCAGCAGTTACTCGAAGGCAGGGCCCTACGAGCAGTACTTC
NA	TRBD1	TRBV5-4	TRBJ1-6	CASSSEGQNNSPLHF	TGTGCCAGCAGCTCGGAGGGACAGAACAATTCACCCCTCCACTTT
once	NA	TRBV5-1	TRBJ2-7	CASRARETSHYEQYF	TGCGCCAGCAGGGCCAGGGAGACATCCCACTACGAGCAGTACTTC
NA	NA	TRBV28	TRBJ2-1	CASSPLPSEQFF	TGTGCCAGCAGCCCCCTCCCCAGTGAGCAGTTCTTC
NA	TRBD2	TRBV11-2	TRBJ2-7	CASSRLAGAYEQYF	TGTGCCAGCAGCCGACTAGCGGGAGCCTACGAGCAGTACTTC
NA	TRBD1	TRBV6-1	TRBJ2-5	CASSGTGQETQYF	TGTGCCAGCAGTGGGACAGGGCAAGAGACCCAGTACTTC
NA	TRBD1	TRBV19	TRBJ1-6	CASSIESGTGRGPLHF	TGTGCCAGTAGTATAGAGTCCGGGACAGGAAGGGGACCCCTCCACTTT
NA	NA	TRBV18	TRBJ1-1	CASSRAIFRGGTEAFF	TGTGCCAGCTCGCGCGCCATTTTTAGAGGGGGCACTGAAGCTTTCTTT
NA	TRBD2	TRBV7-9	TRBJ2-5	CASSAPPGLAVGTQYF	TGTGCCAGCAGCGCCCCACCGGGACTAGCGGTAGGGACCCAGTACTTC
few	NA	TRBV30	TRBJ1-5	CAWSGEGGQPQHF	TGTGCCTGGAGTGGAGAGGGTGGACAGCCCCAGCATTTT
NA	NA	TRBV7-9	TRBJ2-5	CASANKETQYF	TGTGCCAGCGCAAACAAAGAGACCCAGTACTTC
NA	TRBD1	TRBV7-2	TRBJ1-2	CASSFVQGGSYGYTF	TGTGCCAGCAGCTTCGTACAGGGGGGTTCCTATGGCTACACCTTC
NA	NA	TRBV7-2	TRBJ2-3	CASSLRAGRDTDTQYF	TGTGCCAGCAGCTTAAGGGCGGGACGAGACACAGATACGCAGTATTTT
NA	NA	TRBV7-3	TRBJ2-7	CASSLTEGAHEQYF	TGTGCCAGCAGCCTTACGGAGGGGGCCCACGAGCAGTACTTC
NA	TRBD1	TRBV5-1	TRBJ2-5	CASSLGSGGIGETQYF	TGCGCCAGCAGCTTGGGCTCAGGGGGCATCGGAGAGACCCAGTACTTC
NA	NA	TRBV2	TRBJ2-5	CASSAGEEETQYF	TGTGCCAGCAGTGCAGGGGAAGAAGAGACCCAGTACTTC
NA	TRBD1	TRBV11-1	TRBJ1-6	CASSSTDRDNSPLHF	TGTGCCAGCAGCTCCACGGACAGGGATAATTCACCCCTCCACTTT
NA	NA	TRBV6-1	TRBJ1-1	CASRPSAPRTEAFF	TGTGCCAGCAGGCCTAGCGCGCCGAGGACTGAAGCTTTCTTT
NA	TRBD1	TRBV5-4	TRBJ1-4	CASSLGTGGEKLFF	TGTGCCAGCAGCTTGGGTACAGGGGGAGAAAAACTGTTTTTT
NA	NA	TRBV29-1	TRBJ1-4	CSVGGLGQQNEKLFF	TGCAGCGTTGGAGGTTTAGGGCAGCAGAATGAAAAACTGTTTTTT
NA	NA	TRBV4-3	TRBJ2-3	CASSSGVTDTQYF	TGCGCCAGCAGCTCGGGGGTAACAGATACGCAGTATTTT
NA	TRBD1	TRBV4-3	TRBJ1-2	CASSQEQGNYGYTF	TGCGCCAGCAGCCAAGAACAGGGGAACTATGGCTACACCTTC
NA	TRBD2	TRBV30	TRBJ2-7	CAWTRGDEQYF	TGTGCCTGGACCCGGGGGGACGAGCAGTACTTC
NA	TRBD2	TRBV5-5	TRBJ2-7	CASSLVSGGIGEQYF	TGTGCCAGCAGCTTGGTGTCGGGGGGTATCGGCGAGCAGTACTTC
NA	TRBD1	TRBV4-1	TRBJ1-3	CASSQPTGANTIYF	TGCGCCAGCAGCCAACCGACAGGGGCGAACACCATATATTTT
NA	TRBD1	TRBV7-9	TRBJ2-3	CASSLPGQLATDTQYF	TGTGCCAGCAGCTTGCCGGGACAGCTAGCCACAGATACGCAGTATTTT
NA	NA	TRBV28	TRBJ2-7	CASSFVDRPSGDEQYF	TGTGCCAGCAGTTTTGTGGACCGTCCCAGTGGTGACGAGCAGTACTTC
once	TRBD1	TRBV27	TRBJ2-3	CASSLTPLVVGGVLDTQYF	TGTGCCAGCAGTTTAACCCCGTTGGTGGTAGGGGGCGTTTTAGATACGCAGTATTTT
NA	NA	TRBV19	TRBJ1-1	CASKGGGVSRGGKAFF	TGTGCCAGTAAAGGGGGTGGGGTTTCCCGAGGCGGGAAAGCTTTCTTT
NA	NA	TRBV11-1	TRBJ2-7	CASSQDRGAYEQYF	TGTGCCAGCAGCCAAGACAGAGGGGCCTACGAGCAGTACTTC